This T cell receptor beta chain was obtained from a study of siplizumab effects on memory and regulatory T cells. Study conclusions and caveats: Whether proliferating Tregs in siplizumab cultures suppress was not functionally confirmed.

The CDR3 length is 20 residues. The germline V gene has CDR1 MDHEN and CDR2 SYDVKM. Trimming at V came to 7 bases and at J to 7 bases, leaving 29 bases not matched to a gene. Here immunoSEQ multiplex PCR was the method, and the copy in TCRdb shows in-frame clones only, minus some. The data hold 65,000 to 85,000 clones, with 93% observed a single time. Comment on this clone: As yet, its antigen is unknown.

V gene TRBV28 combines with J gene TRBJ1-1, with 8 bases aligning to TRBD1. The sample comprised CD8+ T cells sorted from blood. The TCR was taken from a human donor in good health. Here the CDR3 DNA reads TGTGCCAGCATCCCGGAAACAAACTCCCTCGCCAGGGGGCCCCATGGTGAAGCTTTCTTT. Translated, it gives CASIPETNSLARGPHGEAFF. The entire variable domain, with the rest obtained from reference TRBV28 and TRBJ1-1, is as follows: DVKVTQSSRYLVKRTGEKVFLECVQDMDHENMFWYRQDPGLGLRLIYFSYDVKMKEKGDIPEGYSVSREKKERFSLILESASTNQTSMYLCASIPETNSLARGPHGEAFFGQGTRLTVV.